These T cell receptor beta chains were read from a single sample in a study of CD4 T cells in relation to SARS-CoV-2 and coronaviruses. TCRdb's copy holds only in-frame clones and misses some; the assay was immunoSEQ multiplex PCR. In the table there are 50,000 to 65,000 clones, about 91% of which are singletons. The sequenced material came from naive CD4+ T cells from PBMCs. The receptor set was obtained from an adult with COVID-19. Each CDR3 is given with its conserved first and last residue. The order of the fields is clone size, D gene, V gene, CDR3 length, J gene, CDR3 protein, CDR3 DNA. A D gene is named only where the DNA matches it firmly. Where a row states a size, it is once, few, many or the class of an expanded clone; other rows omit it.

.	TRBD1	TRBV7-9	15	TRBJ1-3	CASSLTGQSGNTIYF	TGTGCCAGCAGCTTAACGGGACAGTCTGGAAACACCATATATTTT
few	TRBD1	TRBV18	15	TRBJ1-5	CASSPLGGGNQPQHF	TGTGCCAGCTCACCACTAGGGGGCGGCAATCAGCCCCAGCATTTT
.	.	TRBV6-5	15	TRBJ2-7	CASSYSPKRFYEQYF	TGTGCCAGCAGTTACTCCCCCAAAAGATTTTACGAGCAGTACTTC
.	TRBD2	TRBV30	13	TRBJ2-1	CAWKASGYNEQFF	TGTGCCTGGAAAGCTAGCGGATACAATGAGCAGTTCTTC
.	TRBD2	TRBV5-1	17	TRBJ2-3	CASSPYLSGGSTDTQYF	TGCGCCAGCAGCCCCTACCTTAGCGGGGGGAGCACAGATACGCAGTATTTT
.	.	TRBV5-1	13	TRBJ2-2	CASSLEPTGELFF	TGCGCCAGCAGCTTGGAACCTACCGGGGAGCTGTTTTTT
.	TRBD2	TRBV7-6	17	TRBJ2-3	CASSLGGLASSTDTQYF	TGTGCCAGCAGCTTAGGGGGACTAGCGTCTAGCACAGATACGCAGTATTTT
.	TRBD1	TRBV18	12	TRBJ2-5	CASRRTGETQYF	TGTGCCAGTCGGAGGACAGGGGAGACCCAGTACTTC
.	.	TRBV6-2/TRBV6-3	16	TRBJ2-7	CASSYGPRTDSYEQYF	TGTGCCAGCAGTTACGGTCCCAGGACAGACTCCTACGAGCAGTACTTC
.	.	TRBV27	14	TRBJ2-2	CASSSGQNTGELFF	TGTGCCAGCAGTTCAGGACAGAACACCGGGGAGCTGTTTTTT
.	.	TRBV11-2	13	TRBJ2-7	CASSFGSSYEQYF	TGTGCCAGCAGCTTTGGAAGCTCCTACGAGCAGTACTTC
.	.	TRBV30	16	TRBJ2-1	CAWSVLKRGNYNEQFF	TGTGCCTGGAGTGTACTCAAGAGGGGCAACTACAATGAGCAGTTCTTC
.	TRBD1	TRBV5-1	14	TRBJ2-7	CASSSGTGGYEQYF	TGCGCCAGCAGCTCCGGGACAGGGGGCTACGAGCAGTACTTC
.	TRBD1	TRBV7-9	14	TRBJ1-1	CASSSTGENTEAFF	TGTGCCAGCAGCTCCACAGGGGAGAACACTGAAGCTTTCTTT
.	.	TRBV3-1/TRBV3-2	15	TRBJ2-7	CASSQSEGVGYEQYF	TGTGCCAGCAGCCAATCTGAGGGGGTGGGCTACGAGCAGTACTTC
.	.	TRBV27	13	TRBJ1-4	CASSRRGGEKLFF	TGTGCCAGCAGCCGCAGGGGAGGGGAAAAACTGTTTTTT
.	.	TRBV18	18	TRBJ1-6	CASSPTAVRAAPGTPLHF	TGTGCCAGCTCACCAACGGCTGTCAGGGCAGCCCCAGGGACACCCCTCCACTTT
.	.	TRBV28	11	TRBJ2-3	CASSFLDTQYF	TGTGCCAGCAGTTTTTTGGATACGCAGTATTTT
.	TRBD1	TRBV3-1/TRBV3-2	13	TRBJ2-1	CASSQEPGTGQFF	TGTGCCAGCAGCCAAGAGCCGGGGACAGGACAGTTCTTC
.	.	TRBV28	12	TRBJ1-5	CASSARGQPQHF	TGTGCCAGCAGTGCCAGGGGACAGCCCCAGCATTTT
.	TRBD1	TRBV5-1	15	TRBJ2-5	CASSRDRGLQETQYF	TGCGCCAGCAGCCGCGACAGGGGACTCCAAGAGACCCAGTACTTC
.	TRBD1	TRBV6-5	14	TRBJ1-5	CASSRQGYNQPQHF	TGTGCCAGCAGTCGACAGGGGTACAATCAGCCCCAGCATTTT
.	.	TRBV28	13	TRBJ1-5	CASRGGGNQPQHF	TGTGCCAGCAGAGGGGGTGGAAATCAGCCCCAGCATTTT
.	.	TRBV27	17	TRBJ2-2	CASSLFRLSGVTGELFF	TGTGCCAGCAGTTTATTCCGACTATCGGGGGTCACCGGGGAGCTGTTTTTT
.	TRBD2	TRBV6-6	14	TRBJ2-7	CASSLSGTEYEQYF	TGTGCCAGCAGCCTTAGCGGGACCGAGTACGAGCAGTACTTC
.	.	TRBV7-9	13	TRBJ2-3	CASSRATGDTQYF	TGTGCCAGCAGCCGCGCGACCGGGGATACGCAGTATTTT
.	.	TRBV11-3	13	TRBJ2-7	CASSPGGAGEQYF	TGTGCCAGCAGCCCCGGTGGGGCGGGAGAGCAGTACTTC
.	.	TRBV27	14	TRBJ2-7	CASSLNFRVAEQYF	TGTGCCAGCAGTTTAAATTTTCGGGTTGCCGAGCAGTACTTC
.	TRBD1	TRBV5-4	16	TRBJ1-2	CASSLKTGGANYGYTF	TGTGCCAGCAGCCTTAAGACAGGGGGAGCTAACTATGGCTACACCTTC